A selection of T cell receptor beta chains follows, all from one sample in a study of cytomegalovirus exposure and HLA in healthy donors. The data were produced by immunoSEQ multiplex PCR, yet TCRdb's version contains in-frame clones alone and is incomplete. In the table there are about 130,000 clones, about two thirds of which are singletons. Sequencing was carried out using PBMCs. The receptors shown here come from a human donor in good health. CDR3s include the opening cysteine and the closing phenylalanine or tryptophan. Each record gives: D gene, clone size, J gene, V gene, CDR3 DNA, CDR3 protein. D genes are given only for firm matches. Clone sizes are given selectively: once, few, many, or a class where the clone is expanded.

>.|.|TRBJ2-7|TRBV5-1
TGCGCCAGCAACGAGGTGATCTCGGGCGAGCAGTACTTC
CASNEVISGEQYF
>.|.|TRBJ2-1|TRBV28
TGTGCCAGCGGACTCCTTACCTACAATGAGCAGTTCTTC
CASGLLTYNEQFF
>.|.|TRBJ2-7|TRBV30
TGTGCCTGGAGTGCGAATAGGCGGCCCTACGAGCAGTACTTC
CAWSANRRPYEQYF
>TRBD1|.|TRBJ1-5|TRBV19
TGTGCCAGTAGTATAGATCGGCAGGGGGTGGATAGCAATCAGCCCCAGCATTTT
CASSIDRQGVDSNQPQHF
>.|once|TRBJ1-4|TRBV30
TGTGCCTGGGAACAGGGAGCGCGATTTAATGAAAAACTGTTTTTT
CAWEQGARFNEKLFF
>.|.|TRBJ2-2|TRBV29-1
TGCAGCGTTGAAGCGGGGGCCGGGGAGCTGTTTTTT
CSVEAGAGELFF
>.|.|TRBJ2-3|TRBV27
TGTGCCAGCAGTCCGGATCTATGGGACTCCGAGGGGGATACGCAGTATTTT
CASSPDLWDSEGDTQYF
>.|few|TRBJ2-5|TRBV9
TGTGCCAGCAGCGCCCCTGGAGAATACGGGATGGAGACCCAGTACTTC
CASSAPGEYGMETQYF
>.|.|TRBJ1-5|TRBV6-1
TGTGCCAGCAGTGATAACCCGAGGGGGGGGAACAACCTTAATCAGCCCCAGCATTTT
CASSDNPRGGNNLNQPQHF
>TRBD2|.|TRBJ2-7|TRBV5-1
TGCGCCAGCAGCTTAAGCGGGGGGACCTACGAGCAGTACTTC
CASSLSGGTYEQYF
>TRBD1|.|TRBJ2-7|TRBV6-5
TGTGCCAGCAGACCGTCCGGGACAGTCCCCTACGAGCAGTACTTC
CASRPSGTVPYEQYF
>TRBD2|.|TRBJ2-7|TRBV7-2
TGTGCCAGCAGCTTCTCGAGCGGGAGAGGGATCGAGCAGTACTTC
CASSFSSGRGIEQYF
>TRBD1|.|TRBJ1-3|TRBV6-6
TGTGCCAGCAGTTACGGGACAGCTGGAAACACCATATATTTT
CASSYGTAGNTIYF
>TRBD1|.|TRBJ2-7|TRBV19
TGTGCCAGTAGCTTGGACAGGGGGATGTACGAGCAGTACTTC
CASSLDRGMYEQYF
>.|few|TRBJ2-5|TRBV10-3
TGTGCCATCAGTCGGGACATCCAAGAGACCCAGTACTTC
CAISRDIQETQYF
>.|.|TRBJ1-4|TRBV7-9
TGTGCCAGCAGCTTCGTGGGCGGGGACGCAACTAATGAAAAACTGTTTTTT
CASSFVGGDATNEKLFF
>TRBD2|.|TRBJ2-3|TRBV7-2
TGTGCCAGCAGCTCTTCTAGCGGGAGGGCCGATACGCAGTATTTT
CASSSSSGRADTQYF
>TRBD2|few|TRBJ2-7|TRBV6-5
TGTGCCAGCAACCTAGCGGGAGATCGTGAGCAGTACTTC
CASNLAGDREQYF
>TRBD2|.|TRBJ2-2|TRBV7-6
TGTGCCAGCAGCCAGGGCCTAGCGGGGGTCACCGGGGAGCTGTTTTTT
CASSQGLAGVTGELFF
>.|few|TRBJ2-7|TRBV11-1
TGTGCCAGCAGCCCAAGACCGGGACACAACGAGCAGTACTTC
CASSPRPGHNEQYF
>TRBD1|.|TRBJ1-5|TRBV7-9
TGTGCCAGCAGCCGGGGACAGGGGGCGCGAAATCAGCCCCAGCATTTT
CASSRGQGARNQPQHF
>TRBD1|.|TRBJ1-2|TRBV15
TGTGCCACCAGCATTGACAGGGGGCAGTTTGGCTACACCTTC
CATSIDRGQFGYTF
>.|.|TRBJ2-7|TRBV2
TGTGCCAGCAGGGAACTCCGGGACATGTACGACGAGCAGTACTTC
CASRELRDMYDEQYF
>TRBD2|few|TRBJ2-1|TRBV7-3
TGTGCCAGCAGCCCCGGCAGCGGGGCTTCCTACAATGAGCAGTTCTTC
CASSPGSGASYNEQFF
>.|.|TRBJ2-3|TRBV18
TGTGCCAGCTCCCCTAAACAGGGTGCAGATACGCAGTATTTT
CASSPKQGADTQYF
>TRBD2|once|TRBJ2-1|TRBV7-6
TGTGCCAGCAGCCGAGGACTAGCGAGGAATAATGAGCAGTTCTTC
CASSRGLARNNEQFF
>TRBD2|.|TRBJ2-1|TRBV27
TGTGCCAGCAGGATTAGCGGGAGCTCCTACAATGAGCAGTTCTTC
CASRISGSSYNEQFF
>TRBD2|.|TRBJ2-2|TRBV9
TGTGCCAGCAGCGTGCGGACTAGCGGGGGGAACACCGGGGAGCTGTTTTTT
CASSVRTSGGNTGELFF
>.|.|TRBJ2-7|TRBV6-5
TGTGCCAGCAGCCGACTTCGGGAGAACGAGCAGTACTTC
CASSRLRENEQYF